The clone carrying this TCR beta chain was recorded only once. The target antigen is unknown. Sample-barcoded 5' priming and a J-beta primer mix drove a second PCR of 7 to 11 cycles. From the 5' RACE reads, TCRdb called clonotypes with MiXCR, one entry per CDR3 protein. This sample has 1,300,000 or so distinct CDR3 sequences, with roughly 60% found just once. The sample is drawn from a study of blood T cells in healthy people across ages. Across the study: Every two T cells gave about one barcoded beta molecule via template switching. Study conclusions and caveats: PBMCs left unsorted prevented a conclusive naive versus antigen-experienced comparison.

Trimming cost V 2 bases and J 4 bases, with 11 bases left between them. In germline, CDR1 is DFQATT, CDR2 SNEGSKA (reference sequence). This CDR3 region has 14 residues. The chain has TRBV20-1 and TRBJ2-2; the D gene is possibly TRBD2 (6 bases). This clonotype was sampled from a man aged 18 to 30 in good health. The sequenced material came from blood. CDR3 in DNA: TGCAGTGCTAGATCGCGGGGCGGCACCGGGGAGCTGTTTTTT. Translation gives CSARSRGGTGELFF.